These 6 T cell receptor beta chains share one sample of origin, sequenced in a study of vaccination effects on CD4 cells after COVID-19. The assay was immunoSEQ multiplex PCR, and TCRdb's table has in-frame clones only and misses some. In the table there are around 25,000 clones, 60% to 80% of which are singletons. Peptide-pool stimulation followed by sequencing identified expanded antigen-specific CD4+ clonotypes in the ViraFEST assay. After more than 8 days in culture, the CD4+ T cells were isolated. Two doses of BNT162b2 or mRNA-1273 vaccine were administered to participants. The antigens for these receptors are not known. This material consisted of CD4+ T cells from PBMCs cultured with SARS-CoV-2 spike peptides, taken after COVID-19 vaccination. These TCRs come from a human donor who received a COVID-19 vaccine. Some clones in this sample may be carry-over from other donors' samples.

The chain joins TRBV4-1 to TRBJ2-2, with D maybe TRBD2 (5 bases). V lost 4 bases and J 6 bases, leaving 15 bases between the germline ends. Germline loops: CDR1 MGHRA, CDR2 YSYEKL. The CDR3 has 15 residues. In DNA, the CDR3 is TGCGCCAGCAGCCGAGACCGGGGTCGGTCCGGGGAGCTGTTTTTT. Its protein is CASSRDRGRSGELFF.

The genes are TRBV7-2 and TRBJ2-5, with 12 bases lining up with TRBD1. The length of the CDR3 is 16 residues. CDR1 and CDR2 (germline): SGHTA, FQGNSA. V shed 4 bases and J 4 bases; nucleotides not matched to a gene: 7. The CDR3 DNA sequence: TGTGCCAGCAGCTGGCGATGGGACAGGGGGCGAGAGACCCAGTACTTC. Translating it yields CASSWRWDRGRETQYF.

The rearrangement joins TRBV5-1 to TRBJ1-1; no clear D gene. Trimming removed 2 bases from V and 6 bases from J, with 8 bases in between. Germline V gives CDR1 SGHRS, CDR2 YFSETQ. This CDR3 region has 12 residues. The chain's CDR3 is CASSLRGAEAFF. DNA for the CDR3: TGCGCCAGCAGCTTACGGGGTGCTGAAGCTTTCTTT.

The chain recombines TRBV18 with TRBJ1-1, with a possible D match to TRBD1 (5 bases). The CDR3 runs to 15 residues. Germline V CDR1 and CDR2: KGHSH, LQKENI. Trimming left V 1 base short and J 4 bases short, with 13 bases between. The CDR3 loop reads CASSPRRSGGTEAFF. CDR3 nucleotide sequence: TGTGCCAGCTCACCACGACGGTCGGGGGGCACTGAAGCTTTCTTT.

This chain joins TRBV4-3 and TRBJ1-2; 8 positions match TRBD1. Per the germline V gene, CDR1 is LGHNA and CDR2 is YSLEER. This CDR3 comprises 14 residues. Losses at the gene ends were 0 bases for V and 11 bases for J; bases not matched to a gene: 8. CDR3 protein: CASSQEGQGSLYTF. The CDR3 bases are TGCGCCAGCAGCCAAGAAGGACAGGGAAGTTTATACACCTTC.

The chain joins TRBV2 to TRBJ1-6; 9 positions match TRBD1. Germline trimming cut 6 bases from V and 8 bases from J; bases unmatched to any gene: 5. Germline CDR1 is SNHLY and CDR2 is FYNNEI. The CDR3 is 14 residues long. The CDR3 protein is CASRGTGSYSPLHF. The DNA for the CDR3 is TGTGCCAGCAGGGGGACAGGGAGTTATTCACCCCTCCACTTT.